One sample yielded the 31 T cell receptor beta chains listed below, sequenced in a study of shared clonotypes between healthy human individuals. TCRdb's copy holds only in-frame clones and misses some; the assay was immunoSEQ multiplex PCR. This table has approximately 2,300,000 clones, 92% appearing once. Source material: naive CD4+ T cells from PBMCs. The subset denotes: CD45RA+ positively selected. These receptors were taken from a man aged 18 to 30 in good health. Some clones in this sample may be carry-over from other donors' samples.

This chain joins TRBV4-3 and TRBJ2-5; D uncertain. Trimming shortened V by 5 bases and J by 4 bases, and 11 bases separated the two germline ends. This CDR3 has 13 amino acids. CDR1 and CDR2 from the germline V gene are LGHNA and YSLEER. The CDR3 sequence: CASSRGRLETQYF. The CDR3 nucleotides are TGCGCCAGCAGCAGAGGCAGGCTAGAGACCCAGTACTTC.

The chain combines TRBV19 with TRBJ1-1; D might be TRBD1 (5 bases). V was trimmed by 1 base and J by 4 bases, leaving 10 bases between them. Per the germline V gene, CDR1 is LNHDA and CDR2 is SQIVND (reference sequence). This CDR3 is built from 14 residues. The CDR3 region has the DNA TGTGCCAGTAGTATAGGGACACTGGCCACTGAAGCTTTCTTT. Protein product: CASSIGTLATEAFF.

The chain joins TRBV2 to TRBJ1-2; D is unclear. CDR1 and CDR2 from the germline V gene are SNHLY and FYNNEI. V lost 4 bases and J lost 0, with 12 bases in between. CDR3 length equals 15 residues. In DNA form, the CDR3 reads TGTGCCAGCAGTGCTCGGCAGCATCCTAACTATGGCTACACCTTC. This codes for CASSARQHPNYGYTF.

The chain uses TRBV11-3 and TRBJ2-7; 8 nucleotides line up with TRBD1. This CDR3 is built from 15 residues. Per the germline V gene, CDR1 is SGHNT and CDR2 is YENEEA. Trimming removed 0 bases from V and 2 bases from J; junction bases left unmatched: 3. The CDR3 bases are TGTGCCAGCAGCTTAGAGGGACAGGCTACCTACGAGCAGTACTTC. Its translation: CASSLEGQATYEQYF.

This clone was recorded only once. This chain joins TRBV19 and TRBJ1-1; the D is unclear. V was pared by 3 bases and J by 0 bases, with 8 bases between. This CDR3 region has 14 residues. Germline values: CDR1 LNHDA, CDR2 SQIVND (reference sequence). The CDR3 DNA is TGTGCCAGTAGTATTTCACAGATGAACACTGAAGCTTTCTTT. Its protein is CASSISQMNTEAFF.

The chain recombines TRBV5-5 with TRBJ1-4; the D is unclear. The ends were cut back, 0 bases at V and 4 bases at J, with 7 bases in the middle. Germline CDR1 SGHKS, CDR2 YYEKEE (reference sequence). This CDR3 comprises 14 residues. Written as DNA, the CDR3 is TGTGCCAGCAGCTTGGTCCGGTTTAATGAAAAACTGTTTTTT. Its translation: CASSLVRFNEKLFF. Based on the CDR3 plus reference TRBV5-5 and TRBJ1-4, the full variable domain is DAGVTQSPTHLIKTRGQQVTLRCSPISGHKSVSWYQQVLGQGPQFIFQYYEKEERGRGNFPDRFSARQFPNYSSELNVNALLLGDSALYLCASSLVRFNEKLFFGSGTQLSVL.

The chain's CDR3 is CASSPTQGRHSYEQYF. The CDR3 coding sequence is TGCGCCAGCAGCCCAACCCAGGGACGGCACTCCTACGAGCAGTACTTC. The V call is TRBV4-1, the J call TRBJ2-7; possibly TRBD1 or TRBD2 for D (5 bases each). The CDR3 has 16 amino acids. V was shortened by 4 bases and J by 0 bases, with 16 bases between the two germline ends. Germline values: CDR1 MGHRA, CDR2 YSYEKL.

This chain connects TRBV5-1 to TRBJ2-1, with D tentatively TRBD2 (6 bases). The V and J ends lost 1 base and 6 bases respectively, with 17 bases between them. CDR1 and CDR2 from the germline V gene are SGHRS and YFSETQ. CDR3 length: 16 amino acids. CDR3: CASSLPRDWGSNEQFF. CDR3 DNA sequence: TGCGCCAGCAGCTTGCCCCGGGACTGGGGATCCAATGAGCAGTTCTTC.

The rearrangement uses TRBV6-5 and TRBJ2-3; 9 bases map to TRBD2. J lost 5 bases, V lost 5 bases, and 8 bases had no gene match. The V gene's germline CDR1 is MNHEY and CDR2 SVGAGI. The CDR3 consists of 15 residues. CDR3 sequence: CASSRLAGRKDTQYF. The CDR3 nucleotides are TGTGCCAGCAGTCGGCTAGCGGGACGTAAAGATACGCAGTATTTT.

This clone turned up a few times. The chain carries TRBV28 and TRBJ1-1; D is unresolved. The CDR3 spans 15 residues. Trimming took off 6 bases at V and 1 base at J, with 15 bases between the two ends. Looked up from germline, CDR1 is MDHEN and CDR2 is SYDVKM. DNA for the CDR3: TGTGCCAGCAGGATCACCCGTACTAGGAACACTGAAGCTTTCTTT. Translation gives CASRITRTRNTEAFF.

The V gene is TRBV10-3, the J gene TRBJ2-3; no clear D. The CDR3 is 16 amino acids. CDR1 is ENHRY and CDR2 is SYGVKD in the germline V gene. The V end was cut by 2 bases, the J end by 1 base, with 13 bases between. The CDR3 here is CAISERATVGTDTQYF. The CDR3 region has the DNA TGTGCCATCAGTGAGAGAGCCACGGTGGGCACAGATACGCAGTATTTT.

This rearrangement joins TRBV7-8 to TRBJ2-5, with 10 positions matching TRBD2. Germline V gene sequence: CDR1 SGHVS, CDR2 FQNEAQ. The trim removed 2 bases at V and 5 bases at J, leaving 11 bases unmatched. CDR3 size: 17 residues. This CDR3 reads CASSLIRTSGKGETQYF. The CDR3 DNA is TGTGCCAGCAGCTTAATCCGAACTAGCGGGAAAGGGGAGACCCAGTACTTC.

The V gene is TRBV11-2, the J gene TRBJ2-7, with D possibly TRBD1 on 6 matching bases. V was trimmed by 5 bases and J by 2 bases, leaving 13 bases between them. Germline CDR1 SGHAT, CDR2 FQNNGV. The CDR3 spans 14 residues. The DNA for the CDR3 is TGTGCCAGCAGCACCGGGACACGAGCCTACGAGCAGTACTTC. This sequence encodes CASSTGTRAYEQYF.

The CDR3 sequence: CASSLAAANLPGNTIYF. In nucleotides, the CDR3 is TGTGCCAGCAGCTTGGCGGCAGCCAACTTGCCTGGAAACACCATATATTTT. V usage is TRBV5-8 and J usage is TRBJ1-3; no firm D call. Trimming shortened V by 0 bases and J by 2 bases, and 15 bases separated the two germline ends. Germline V CDR1 and CDR2: SGHTS, YDEGEE. The CDR3 contains 17 residues.

This chain connects TRBV5-1 to TRBJ2-7; TRBD2 matches at 9 bases. Germline CDR1 SGHRS, CDR2 YFSETQ. The length of the CDR3 is 14 residues. V lost 4 bases to trimming and J lost 0 bases; unmatched junction nucleotides: 2. The CDR3 protein is CASSPSGNSYEQYF. For the CDR3, the DNA is TGCGCCAGCAGCCCTAGCGGGAACTCCTACGAGCAGTACTTC.

This chain joins TRBV2 and TRBJ1-3; the match to TRBD1 covers 7 bases. Losses at the gene ends were 8 bases for V and 1 base for J; bases not matched to a gene: 5. Germline CDR1 SNHLY, CDR2 FYNNEI. The CDR3 loop spans 14 amino acids. CDR3 nucleotides: TGTGCCAGCGGGGGGACAGTTTCTGGAAACACCATATATTTT. As protein: CASGGTVSGNTIYF.

The chain employs TRBV7-2 and TRBJ2-7; TRBD1 aligns across 8 bases. The V gene's germline CDR1 is SGHTA and CDR2 FQGNSA. CDR3 length equals 14 residues. V dropped 4 bases and J dropped 5; count of bases not matched to a gene: 7. CDR3 sequence (DNA): TGTGCCAGCAGCTCACGGCCAGGGGGCCACGAGCAGTACTTC. It yields the protein CASSSRPGGHEQYF.

The chain couples TRBV2 to TRBJ2-3; no reliable D call. Germline V lookup: CDR1 SNHLY, CDR2 FYNNEI. This CDR3 comprises 13 residues. With 8 bases removed from V and 5 bases from J, the gap between germline ends came to 14 bases. The CDR3 DNA reads as TGTGCCAGCTTGGCCAGTTCGAAAGATACGCAGTATTTT. Translation: CASLASSKDTQYF.

The V and J genes are TRBV7-2 and TRBJ2-3, with D maybe TRBD2 (5 bases). CDR1 and CDR2 from the germline V gene are SGHTA and FQGNSA. V dropped 0 bases and J dropped 8 bases, with 9 bases sitting between them. The CDR3 is 13 amino acids. The CDR3 coding sequence is TGTGCCAGCAGCTTAGCGCGCGAGGGTACGCAGTATTTT. Protein product: CASSLAREGTQYF. Using reference TRBV7-2 and TRBJ2-3 for the parts outside the CDR3, the full variable domain is GAGVSQSPSNKVTEKGKDVELRCDPISGHTALYWYRQSLGQGLEFLIYFQGNSAPDKSGLPSDRFSAERTGGSVSTLTIQRTQQEDSAVYLCASSLAREGTQYFGPGTRLTVL.

The chain couples TRBV11-1 to TRBJ2-2; 8 bases agree with TRBD1. Germline V CDR1 and CDR2: SGHAT, FQDESV (reference sequence). V shed 6 bases, J shed 4 bases, and the junction held 10 bases outside the gene matches. There are 16 residues in the CDR3. DNA for the CDR3: TGTGCCAGCAGAATCAGGGGGCGCGTGGGCACCGGGGAGCTGTTTTTT. It codes for CASRIRGRVGTGELFF.

The V gene is TRBV4-1, the J gene TRBJ2-3; TRBD2 matches at 7 bases. The V gene end was trimmed by 5 bases and the J gene end by 2 bases; junction bases not matched to a gene: 7. From germline, CDR1 is MGHRA and CDR2 YSYEKL. The CDR3 runs 15 residues. CDR3 in amino acids: CASSLGGRPTDTQYF. In DNA, the CDR3 is TGCGCCAGCAGCTTGGGCGGGAGACCCACAGATACGCAGTATTTT.

The V and J genes are TRBV27 and TRBJ2-2; 10 nucleotides align to TRBD2. The CDR3 consists of 18 residues. Germline V CDR1 and CDR2: MNHEY, SMNVEV (reference sequence). Unmatched junction bases numbered 9, after V lost 3 bases and J lost 2 bases. CDR3 bases: TGTGCCAGCAGTTTTCCGGTAGCGGGAGGACCCAACACCGGGGAGCTGTTTTTT. Protein: CASSFPVAGGPNTGELFF.

The rearrangement joins TRBV19 to TRBJ1-3; D remains unclear. Germline lookup yields CDR1 LNHDA and CDR2 SQIVND (reference sequence). V shed 7 bases and J shed 0 bases, with 13 bases lying between them. This CDR3 contains 15 residues. Here the CDR3 DNA reads TGTGCCAGTATTCCACAGTTTTACTCTGGAAACACCATATATTTT. Amino acid sequence: CASIPQFYSGNTIYF.

The chain uses TRBV30 and TRBJ1-2; a possible D gene is TRBD1 (5 bases). Trimming removed 2 bases from V and 5 bases from J, with 12 bases in between. The germline gives CDR1 GTSNPN, CDR2 SVGIG (reference sequence). This CDR3 is 13 amino acids long. The CDR3 region has the DNA TGTGCCTGGAGTTGGCCTGAGGGGTATGGCTACACCTTC. Translated, it gives CAWSWPEGYGYTF.

This rearrangement joins TRBV29-1 to TRBJ1-1; D is unresolved. The V and J ends lost 3 bases and 3 bases respectively, with 8 bases between them. The germline CDR1 and CDR2 sequences are SQVTM and ANQGSEA. CDR3 length: 12 residues. CDR3 protein: CSVELGYTEAFF. In DNA form, the CDR3 reads TGCAGCGTTGAGCTCGGATACACTGAAGCTTTCTTT.

This chain connects TRBV19 to TRBJ1-3, with TRBD1 matching 7 bases. Trimming cost V 3 bases and J 4 bases; bases outside gene matches: 9. Germline V CDR1 and CDR2: LNHDA, SQIVND (reference sequence). The CDR3 is made up of 16 amino acids. CDR3 residues: CASSILPGQVGNTIYF. The CDR3 DNA sequence: TGTGCCAGTAGTATTCTCCCTGGACAGGTCGGAAACACCATATATTTT. The full variable domain, completed using reference TRBV19 and TRBJ1-3, is DGGITQSPKYLFRKEGQNVTLSCEQNLNHDAMYWYRQDPGQGLRLIYYSQIVNDFQKGDIAEGYSVSREKKESFPLTVTSAQKNPTAFYLCASSILPGQVGNTIYFGEGSWLTVV.

J is TRBJ2-2 and V is TRBV27; D is unresolved. This CDR3 spans 13 amino acids. Trimming left V 3 bases short and J 8 bases short, with 10 bases between. Germline values: CDR1 MNHEY, CDR2 SMNVEV (reference sequence). The CDR3 DNA is TGTGCCAGCAGTTTGTTGAACCGGGGGGAGCTGTTTTTT. The encoded protein is CASSLLNRGELFF.

The J gene is TRBJ2-7, the V gene TRBV28; 8 positions match TRBD1. The germline gives CDR1 MDHEN, CDR2 SYDVKM. The CDR3 is 14 residues long. V shed 3 bases and J 2 bases; nucleotides not matched to a gene: 3. The CDR3 DNA reads as TGTGCCAGCAGTTTCCCCAGGGGGCCCTACGAGCAGTACTTC. This encodes CASSFPRGPYEQYF.

The genes are TRBV28 and TRBJ2-3; possibly TRBD2 for D (5 bases). The CDR3 has 17 residues. Trimming stripped 5 bases from V and 2 bases from J, with 20 bases between. The V gene's germline CDR1 is MDHEN and CDR2 SYDVKM. The CDR3 spells CASSPRWSGDFTDTQYF. The CDR3 nucleotides read TGTGCCAGCAGTCCCCGGTGGAGCGGAGATTTCACAGATACGCAGTATTTT.

This clone was found once. The CDR3 DNA follows: TGCGCCAGCAGCCCGGTAGGGCAGGGGTTTGACTATGGCTACACCTTC. Translating gives CASSPVGQGFDYGYTF. The chain carries TRBV5-1 and TRBJ1-2; weak D call: TRBD1 (6 bases). The CDR3 totals 16 residues. Germline V lookup: CDR1 SGHRS, CDR2 YFSETQ. V lost 4 bases and J lost 3, with 19 bases in between.

This clone showed up just once. The genes are TRBV6-5 and TRBJ1-1; D is ambiguous. From germline, CDR1 is MNHEY and CDR2 SVGAGI. CDR3 length equals 15 residues. Trimming took 0 bases from V and 0 from J, leaving 8 bases between them. This CDR3 reads CASSYSVSMNTEAFF. In DNA, the CDR3 is TGTGCCAGCAGTTACTCGGTCAGCATGAACACTGAAGCTTTCTTT.